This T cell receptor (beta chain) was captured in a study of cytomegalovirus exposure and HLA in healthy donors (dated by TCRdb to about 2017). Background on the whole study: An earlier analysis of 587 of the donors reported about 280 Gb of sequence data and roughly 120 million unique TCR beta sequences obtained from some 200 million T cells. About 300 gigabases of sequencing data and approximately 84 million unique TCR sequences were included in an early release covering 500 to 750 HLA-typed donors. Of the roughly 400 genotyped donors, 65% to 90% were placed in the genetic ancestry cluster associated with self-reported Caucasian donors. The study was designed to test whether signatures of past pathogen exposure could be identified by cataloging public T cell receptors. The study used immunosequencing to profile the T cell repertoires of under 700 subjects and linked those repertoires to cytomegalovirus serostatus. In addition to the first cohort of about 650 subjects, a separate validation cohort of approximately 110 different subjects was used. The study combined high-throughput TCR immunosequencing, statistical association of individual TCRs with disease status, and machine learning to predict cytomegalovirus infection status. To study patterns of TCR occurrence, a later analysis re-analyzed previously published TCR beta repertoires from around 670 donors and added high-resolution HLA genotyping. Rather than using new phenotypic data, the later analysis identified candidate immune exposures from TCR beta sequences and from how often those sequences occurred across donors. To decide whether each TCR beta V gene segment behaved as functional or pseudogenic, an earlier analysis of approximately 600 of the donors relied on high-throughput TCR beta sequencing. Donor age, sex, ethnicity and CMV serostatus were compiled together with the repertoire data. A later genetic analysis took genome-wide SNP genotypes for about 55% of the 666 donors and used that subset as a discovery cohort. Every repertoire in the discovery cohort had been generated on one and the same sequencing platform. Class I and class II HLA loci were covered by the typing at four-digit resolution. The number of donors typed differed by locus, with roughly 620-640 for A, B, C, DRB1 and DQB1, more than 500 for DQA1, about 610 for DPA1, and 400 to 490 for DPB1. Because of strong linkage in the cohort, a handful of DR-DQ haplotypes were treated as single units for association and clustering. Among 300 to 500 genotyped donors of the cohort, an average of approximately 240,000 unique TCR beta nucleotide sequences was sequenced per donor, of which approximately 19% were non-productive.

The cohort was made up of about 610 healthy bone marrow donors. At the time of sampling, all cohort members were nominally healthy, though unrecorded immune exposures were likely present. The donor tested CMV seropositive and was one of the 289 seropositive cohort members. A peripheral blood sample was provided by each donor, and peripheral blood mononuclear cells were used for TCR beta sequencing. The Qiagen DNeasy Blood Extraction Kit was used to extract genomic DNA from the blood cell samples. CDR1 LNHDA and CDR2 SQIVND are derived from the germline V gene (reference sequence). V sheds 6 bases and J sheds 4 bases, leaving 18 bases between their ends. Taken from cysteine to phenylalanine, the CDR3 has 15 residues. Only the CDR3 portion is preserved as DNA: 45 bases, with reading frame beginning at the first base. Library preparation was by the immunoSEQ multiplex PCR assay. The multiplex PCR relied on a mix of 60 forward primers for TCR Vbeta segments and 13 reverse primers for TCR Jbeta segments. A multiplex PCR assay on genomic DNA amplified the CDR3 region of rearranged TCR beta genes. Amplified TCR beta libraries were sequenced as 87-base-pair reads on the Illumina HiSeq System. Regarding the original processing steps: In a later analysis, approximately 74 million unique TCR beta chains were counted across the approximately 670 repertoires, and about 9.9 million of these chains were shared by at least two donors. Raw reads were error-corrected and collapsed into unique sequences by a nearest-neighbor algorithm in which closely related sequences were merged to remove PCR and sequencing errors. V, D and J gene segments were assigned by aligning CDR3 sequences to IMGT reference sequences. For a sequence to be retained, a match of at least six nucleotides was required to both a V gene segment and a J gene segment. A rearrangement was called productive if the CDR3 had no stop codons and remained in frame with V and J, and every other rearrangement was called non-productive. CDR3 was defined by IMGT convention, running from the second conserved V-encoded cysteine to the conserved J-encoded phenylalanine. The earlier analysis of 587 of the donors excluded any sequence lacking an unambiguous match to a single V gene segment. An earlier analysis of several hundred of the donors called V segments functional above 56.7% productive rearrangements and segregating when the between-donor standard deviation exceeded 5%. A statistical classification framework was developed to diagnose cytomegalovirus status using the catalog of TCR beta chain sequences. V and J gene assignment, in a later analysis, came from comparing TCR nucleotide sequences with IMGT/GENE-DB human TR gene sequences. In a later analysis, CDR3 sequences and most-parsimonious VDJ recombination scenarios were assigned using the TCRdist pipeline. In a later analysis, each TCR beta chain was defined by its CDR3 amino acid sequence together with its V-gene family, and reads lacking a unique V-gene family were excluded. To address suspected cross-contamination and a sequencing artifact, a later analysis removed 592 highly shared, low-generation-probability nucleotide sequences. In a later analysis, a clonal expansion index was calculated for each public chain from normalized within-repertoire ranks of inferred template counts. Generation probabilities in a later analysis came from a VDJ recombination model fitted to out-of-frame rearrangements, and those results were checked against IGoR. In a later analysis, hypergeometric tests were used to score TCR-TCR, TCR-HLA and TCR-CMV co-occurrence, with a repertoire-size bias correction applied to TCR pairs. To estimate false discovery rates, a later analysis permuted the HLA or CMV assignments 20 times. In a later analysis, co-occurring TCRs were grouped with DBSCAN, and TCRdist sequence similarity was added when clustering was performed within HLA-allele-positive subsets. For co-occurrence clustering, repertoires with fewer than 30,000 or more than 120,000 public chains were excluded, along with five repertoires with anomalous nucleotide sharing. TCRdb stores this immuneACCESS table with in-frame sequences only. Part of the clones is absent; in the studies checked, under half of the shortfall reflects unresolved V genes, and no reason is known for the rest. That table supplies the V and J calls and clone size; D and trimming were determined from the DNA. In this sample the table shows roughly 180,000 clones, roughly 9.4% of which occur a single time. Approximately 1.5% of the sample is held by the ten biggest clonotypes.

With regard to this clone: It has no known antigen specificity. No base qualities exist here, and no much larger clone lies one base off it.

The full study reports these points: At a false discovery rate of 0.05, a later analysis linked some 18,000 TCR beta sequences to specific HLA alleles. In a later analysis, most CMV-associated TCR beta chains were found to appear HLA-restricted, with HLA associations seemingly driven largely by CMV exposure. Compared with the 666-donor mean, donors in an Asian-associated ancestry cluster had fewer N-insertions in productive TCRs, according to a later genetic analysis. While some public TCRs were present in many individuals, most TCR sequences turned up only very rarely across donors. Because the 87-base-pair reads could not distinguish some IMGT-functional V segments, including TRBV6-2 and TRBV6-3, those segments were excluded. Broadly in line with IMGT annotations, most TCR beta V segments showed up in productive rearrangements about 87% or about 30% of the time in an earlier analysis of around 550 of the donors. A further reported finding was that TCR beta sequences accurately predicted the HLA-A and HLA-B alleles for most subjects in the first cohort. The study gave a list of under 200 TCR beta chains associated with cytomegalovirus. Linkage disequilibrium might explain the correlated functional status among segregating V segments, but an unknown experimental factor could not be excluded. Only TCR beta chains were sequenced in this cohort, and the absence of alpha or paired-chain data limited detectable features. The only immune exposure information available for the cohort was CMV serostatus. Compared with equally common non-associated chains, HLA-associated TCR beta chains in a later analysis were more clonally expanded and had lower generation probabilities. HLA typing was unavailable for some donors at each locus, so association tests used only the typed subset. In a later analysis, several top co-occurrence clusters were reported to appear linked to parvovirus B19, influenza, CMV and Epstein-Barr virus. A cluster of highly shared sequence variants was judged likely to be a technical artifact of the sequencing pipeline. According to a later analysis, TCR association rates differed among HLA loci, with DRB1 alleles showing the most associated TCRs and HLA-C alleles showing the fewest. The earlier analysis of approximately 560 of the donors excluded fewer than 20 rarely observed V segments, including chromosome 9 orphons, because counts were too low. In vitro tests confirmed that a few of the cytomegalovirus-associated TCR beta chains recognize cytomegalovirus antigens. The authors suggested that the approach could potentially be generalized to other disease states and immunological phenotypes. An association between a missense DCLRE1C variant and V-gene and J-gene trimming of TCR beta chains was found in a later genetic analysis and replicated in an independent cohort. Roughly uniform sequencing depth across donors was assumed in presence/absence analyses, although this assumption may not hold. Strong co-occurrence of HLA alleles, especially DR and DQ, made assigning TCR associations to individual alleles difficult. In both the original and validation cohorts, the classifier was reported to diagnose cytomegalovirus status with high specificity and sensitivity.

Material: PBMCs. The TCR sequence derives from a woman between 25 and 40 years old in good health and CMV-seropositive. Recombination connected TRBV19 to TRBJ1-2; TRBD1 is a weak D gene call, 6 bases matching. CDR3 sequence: CASSIETLGGYGYTF. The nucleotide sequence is TGTGCCAGTAGCATCGAGACCCTAGGGGGCTATGGCTACACCTTC.